This passage covers 12 T cell receptor beta chains from one sample sequenced in a study of chemoradiotherapy in HPV16-positive cancers. The repertoire was sequenced with immunoSEQ multiplex PCR; TCRdb's copy has only in-frame clones and lacks some. The table shows under 15,000 clones, with around nine tenths occurring only once. The material sequenced was blood, taken from a patient who underwent chemoradiotherapy. These receptors all stem from a human donor with HPV-associated anogenital cancer.

The genes are TRBV5-1 and TRBJ2-7, with D perhaps being TRBD1 or TRBD2 (6 bases each). Trimming took 4 bases from V and 2 from J, leaving 13 bases between them. The CDR3 is 14 amino acids. The germline V gene has CDR1 SGHRS and CDR2 YFSETQ. The CDR3 coding sequence is TGCGCCAGCAGCGGGAGGACAGCTCCCTACGAGCAGTACGTC. This codes for CASSGRTAPYEQYV.

The chain uses TRBV28 and TRBJ2-5, with 9 bases matching TRBD2. The CDR3 contains 17 residues. Germline CDR1 reads MDHEN; CDR2 reads SYDVKM. V was pared by 1 base and J by 0 bases, with 6 bases of the junction left unmatched. The CDR3 reads CASSLLSSGAHQETQYF. The CDR3 bases are TGTGCCAGCAGTTTATTGTCTAGCGGGGCCCACCAAGAGACCCAGTACTTC.

V usage is TRBV5-1 and J usage is TRBJ2-3; 10 positions match TRBD2. Germline CDR1 reads SGHRS; CDR2 reads YFSETQ. Trimming cost V 1 base and J 3 bases; bases outside gene matches: 2. CDR3 length equals 15 residues. The CDR3 region has the DNA TGCGCCAGCAGCTTGAGGGGACTAGCGACAGATACGCAGTATTTT. It encodes CASSLRGLATDTQYF.

The V and J genes are TRBV5-1 and TRBJ1-2; 7 bases map to TRBD1. This CDR3 region has 15 residues. J lost 6 bases, V lost 4 bases, and 12 bases had no gene match. In germline, CDR1 is SGHRS, CDR2 YFSETQ. The CDR3 DNA sequence: TGCGCCAGCAGCAGTTCCGGGACAGCCTTAGATGGCTACACCTTC. It codes for CASSSSGTALDGYTF.

The sample holds a few counts of this clone. This chain connects TRBV27 to TRBJ2-2, with no clear D. This CDR3 region has 15 residues. V lost 5 bases to trimming and J lost 4 bases, with 14 bases between them. Germline V lookup: CDR1 MNHEY, CDR2 SMNVEV (reference sequence). CDR3 sequence: CASSPSTQGTGELFF. CDR3 nucleotide sequence: TGTGCCAGCAGTCCCTCGACTCAAGGCACCGGGGAGCTGTTTTTT.

The chain couples TRBV20-1 to TRBJ1-1, with unresolved D. Germline V gene data show CDR1 as DFQATT and CDR2 as SNEGSKA (reference sequence). The CDR3 extends over 11 amino acids. V lost 3 bases to trimming and J lost 11 bases, with 13 bases between them. In DNA, the CDR3 is TGCAGTGCTAGGGCCGGGCAAAGGGCTTTCTTT. Translating it yields CSARAGQRAFF.

The sample holds one count of this clone. The chain employs TRBV7-3 and TRBJ2-3, with D maybe TRBD1 (6 bases). Germline loops: CDR1 SGHTA, CDR2 FQGTGA. This CDR3 is built from 14 residues. Trimming shortened V by 5 bases and J by 0 bases, and 9 bases separated the two germline ends. CDR3 protein: CASSTDRSTDTQYF. The CDR3 DNA reads as TGTGCCAGCAGCACTGACAGGAGCACAGATACGCAGTATTTT. Full variable domain (remainder filled in from reference TRBV7-3 and TRBJ2-3): GAGVSQTPSNKVTEKGKYVELRCDPISGHTALYWYRQSLGQGPEFLIYFQGTGAADDSGLPNDRFFAVRPEGSVSTLKIQRTERGDSAVYLCASSTDRSTDTQYFGPGTRLTVL.

This sequence joins TRBV19 and TRBJ1-5; 11 bases fit TRBD1. Germline assignment: CDR1 LNHDA and CDR2 SQIVND (reference sequence). The CDR3 is 15 amino acids. With 8 bases clipped from V and 5 bases from J, the junction kept 8 bases outside the gene matches. The CDR3 DNA sequence: TGTGCCAGTGAGAGGACAGGGGGCGATTATCAGCCCCAGCATTTT. Translating it yields CASERTGGDYQPQHF.

The chain joins TRBV6-1 to TRBJ1-1; D gene unclear. The germline V and J ends were trimmed by 6 bases and 7 bases, with 15 bases remaining between them. Per germline, CDR1 MNHNS and CDR2 SASEGT. The CDR3 loop spans 13 amino acids. The CDR3 DNA reads TGTGCCAGCAGCCAAGGTAGAGGAAATGAAGCTTTCTTT. Amino acids: CASSQGRGNEAFF.

This clone was observed a handful of times. The chain links TRBV10-3 to TRBJ2-1; D may be TRBD1 or TRBD2 (5 bases each). The CDR3 runs 12 residues. Trimming took 6 bases from V and 9 from J, leaving 12 bases between them. From germline, CDR1 is ENHRY and CDR2 SYGVKD. Written as DNA, the CDR3 is TGTGCCATCAGCTTCGGGACGGCTGAGCAGTTCTTC. Protein sequence: CAISFGTAEQFF.

This clone was observed once. This sequence joins TRBV7-2 and TRBJ1-3; D may be TRBD1 (5 bases). Per the germline V gene, CDR1 is SGHTA and CDR2 is FQGNSA. Between the trimmed V and J ends, which lost 8 bases and 2 bases, there was a span of 13 bases. CDR3 length: 14 amino acids. CDR3 nucleotide sequence: TGTGCCAGCGGGCGGGGGGGACCTGGAAACACCATATATTTT. Amino acids: CASGRGGPGNTIYF.

V is TRBV7-9 and J is TRBJ2-1; the match to TRBD2 covers 9 bases. The J segment lost 6 bases and the V segment lost 5 bases, leaving 11 bases of the junction unmatched. The CDR3 is 16 residues long. Germline lookup yields CDR1 SEHNR and CDR2 FQNEAQ (reference sequence). The CDR3 sequence is CASSPSLAGRSNEQFF. The CDR3 coding sequence is TGTGCCAGCAGCCCGTCCCTAGCGGGACGCTCCAATGAGCAGTTCTTC.